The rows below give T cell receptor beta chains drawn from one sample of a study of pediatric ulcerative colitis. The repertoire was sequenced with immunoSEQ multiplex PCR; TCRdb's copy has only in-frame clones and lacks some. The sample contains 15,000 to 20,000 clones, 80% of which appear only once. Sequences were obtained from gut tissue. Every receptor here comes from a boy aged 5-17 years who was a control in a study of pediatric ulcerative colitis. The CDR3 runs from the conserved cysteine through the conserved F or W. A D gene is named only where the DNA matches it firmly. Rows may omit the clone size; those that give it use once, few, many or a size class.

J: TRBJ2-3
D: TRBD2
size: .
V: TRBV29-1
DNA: TGCAGCGTGGGGGGGACTAGCGGGCGCACAGATACGCAGTATTTT
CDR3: CSVGGTSGRTDTQYF

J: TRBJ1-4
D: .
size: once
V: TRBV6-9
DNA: TGTGCCAGCAGTCACACGGAAAACAGGGTGCGTGAAAAACTGTTTTTT
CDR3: CASSHTENRVREKLFF

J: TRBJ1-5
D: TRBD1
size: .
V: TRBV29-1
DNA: TGCAGCGTCAGGACAGGGGATCAGCCCCAGCATTTT
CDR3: CSVRTGDQPQHF

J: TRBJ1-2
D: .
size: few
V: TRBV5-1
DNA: TGCGCCAGCAGCCCCGAACCGGCCGGGGGATATGATGGCTACACCTTC
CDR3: CASSPEPAGGYDGYTF

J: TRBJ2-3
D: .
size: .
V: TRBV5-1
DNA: TGCGCCAGCAGCTTGGCCAGTCTAGGGTTGACTAGCACAGATACGCAGTATTTT
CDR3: CASSLASLGLTSTDTQYF

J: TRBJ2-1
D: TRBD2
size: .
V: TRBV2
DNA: TGTGCCAGCAGGGGACTAGCGGGGGAAAGCTCCTACAATGAGCAGTTCTTC
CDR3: CASRGLAGESSYNEQFF

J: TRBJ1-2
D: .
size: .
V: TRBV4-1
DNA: TGCGCCAGCAGCCAAGAAGGAACAGGGTATGGCTACACCTTC
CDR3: CASSQEGTGYGYTF

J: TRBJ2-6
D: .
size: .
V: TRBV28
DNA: TGTGCCAGCCGCAGACTAGAACAGGGGGCCAACGTCCTGACTTTC
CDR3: CASRRLEQGANVLTF

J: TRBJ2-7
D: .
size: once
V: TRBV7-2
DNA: TGTGCCAGCAGCTTATGGCAGGGTCCCTCCTACGAGCAGTACTTC
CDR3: CASSLWQGPSYEQYF

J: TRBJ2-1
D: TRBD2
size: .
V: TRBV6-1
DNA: TGTGCCAGCAGTGTTAGCGGGGGGACCTACAATGAGCAGTTCTTC
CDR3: CASSVSGGTYNEQFF

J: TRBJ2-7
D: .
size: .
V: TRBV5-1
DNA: TGCGCCAGCAGCTTCAGTCCCGGGTCCTACGAGCAGTACTTC
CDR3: CASSFSPGSYEQYF

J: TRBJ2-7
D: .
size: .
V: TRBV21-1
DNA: TGTGCCACTACTGAGACGGCCTCCTACGAGCAGTACTTC
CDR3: CATTETASYEQYF

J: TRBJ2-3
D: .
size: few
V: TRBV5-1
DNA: TGCGCCAGCAGCTTGGCCCTGAGTATAGATACGCAGTATTTT
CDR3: CASSLALSIDTQYF

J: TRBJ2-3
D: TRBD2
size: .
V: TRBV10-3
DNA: TGTGCCATCAATGGACTAGGTCCGGATACGCAGTATTTT
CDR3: CAINGLGPDTQYF

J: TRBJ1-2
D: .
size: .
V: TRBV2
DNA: TGTGCCAGCGAGGGAAACTATGGCTACACCTTC
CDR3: CASEGNYGYTF

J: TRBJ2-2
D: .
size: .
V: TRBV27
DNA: TGTGCCAGCAGACTCGGTCGGGGGAGCAACACCGGGGAGCTGTTTTTT
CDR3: CASRLGRGSNTGELFF

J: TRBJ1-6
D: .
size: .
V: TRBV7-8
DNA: TGTGCCAGCAGCTTAGGGCAGGGATTTTCACCCCTCCACTTT
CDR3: CASSLGQGFSPLHF

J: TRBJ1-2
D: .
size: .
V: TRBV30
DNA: TGTGCCTTCAGGGGACTCGTGGCTAACTATGGCTACACCTTC
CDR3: CAFRGLVANYGYTF

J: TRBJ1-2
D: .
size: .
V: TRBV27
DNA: TGTGCCAGCAGAGGGGGATACTATGGCTACACCTTC
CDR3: CASRGGYYGYTF

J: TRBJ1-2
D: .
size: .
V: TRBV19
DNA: TGTGCCAGTAGTAAGGACCTTCGTGGCTACACCTTC
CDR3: CASSKDLRGYTF

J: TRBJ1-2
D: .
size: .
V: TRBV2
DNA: TGTGCCAGCAATGAATGGGTTGGCTACACCTTC
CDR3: CASNEWVGYTF

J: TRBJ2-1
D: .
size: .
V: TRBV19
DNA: TGTGCCAGTAGCGCGAGCGGTTCCTCCTACAATGAGCAGTTCTTC
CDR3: CASSASGSSYNEQFF

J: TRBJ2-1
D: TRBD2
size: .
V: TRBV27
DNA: TGTGCCAGCAGTTCGTTGGGGACAGGGCTAGCGGGGGGGCGCGGTGAGCAGTTCTTC
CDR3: CASSSLGTGLAGGRGEQFF

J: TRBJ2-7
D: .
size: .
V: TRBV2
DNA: TGTGCCAGCAGCGATCAGGGCTACGAGCAGTACTTC
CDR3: CASSDQGYEQYF

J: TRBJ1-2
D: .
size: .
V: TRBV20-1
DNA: TGCAGTGCTAGACAGAGGGGCCCTCTGGGCTTC
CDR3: CSARQRGPLGF

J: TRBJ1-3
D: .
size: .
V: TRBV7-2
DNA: TGTGCCAGCAGCCTCGGGAGGGGGAACACCATATATTTT
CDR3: CASSLGRGNTIYF

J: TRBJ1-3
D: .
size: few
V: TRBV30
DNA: TGTGCCTGGAGGACTGGAAACACCATATATTTT
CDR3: CAWRTGNTIYF

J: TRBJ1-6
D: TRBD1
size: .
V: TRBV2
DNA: TGTGCCAGCAGTGAAGACAGGGGTTATTCACCCCTCCACTTT
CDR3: CASSEDRGYSPLHF

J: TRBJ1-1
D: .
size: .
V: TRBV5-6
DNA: TGTGCCAGCAGCCGGGGAGCGAACACTGAAGCTTTCTTT
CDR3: CASSRGANTEAFF

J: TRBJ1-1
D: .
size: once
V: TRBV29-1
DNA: TGCAGCGTTGGTGCCTCGGGACGGATAATTGAAGCTTTCTTT
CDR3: CSVGASGRIIEAFF

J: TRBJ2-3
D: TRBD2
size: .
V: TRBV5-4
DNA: TGTGCCAGCAGCAGCGGACTAGCGGGGGCCTCTTACGGAGATACGCAGTATTTT
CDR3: CASSSGLAGASYGDTQYF

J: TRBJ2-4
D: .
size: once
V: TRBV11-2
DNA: TGTGCCAGCAGCCCCGATCCGGGAATTCAGTACTTC
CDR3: CASSPDPGIQYF

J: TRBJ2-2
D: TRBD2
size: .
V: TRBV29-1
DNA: TGCAGCGTTCATACTAGGACTAGCGGCGGGGAGCTGTTTTTT
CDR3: CSVHTRTSGGELFF

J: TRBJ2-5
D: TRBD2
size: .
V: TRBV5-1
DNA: TGCGCCAGCAGCTTGAGCGGGGGAAGCCAAGAGACCCAGTACTTC
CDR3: CASSLSGGSQETQYF

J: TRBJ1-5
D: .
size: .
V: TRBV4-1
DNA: TGCGCCAGCAGCCAAGGGGAACATCCTCATCAGCCCCAGCATTTT
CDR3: CASSQGEHPHQPQHF